Presented here are 3 T cell receptor beta chains from one specimen sequenced in a study of blood T cell repertoires in COVID-19. Generated by immunoSEQ multiplex PCR, the TCRdb table keeps only in-frame clones and is missing some. The sample has hundreds of thousands of clones, about 90% seen once. Sequencing input: peripheral blood. Every receptor here comes from a young man with active or convalescent COVID-19.

The rearrangement joins TRBV19 to TRBJ2-3, with a tentative D call TRBD2 (5 bases). The length of the CDR3 is 16 residues. Germline CDR1 LNHDA, CDR2 SQIVND (reference sequence). The V end lost 7 bases, the J end lost 4 bases, and 21 bases lay between the germline ends. The CDR3 loop is CASTPSRELTADTQYF. CDR3 bases: TGTGCCAGTACCCCTAGCCGTGAGTTGACGGCAGATACGCAGTATTTT.

The CDR3 here is CASSYQGADGYTF. DNA of the CDR3: TGTGCCAGCAGTTACCAGGGGGCGGATGGCTACACCTTC. V gene TRBV6-5 combines with J gene TRBJ1-2, with 8 bases fitting TRBD1. This CDR3 is 13 amino acids long. J lost 6 bases, V lost 2 bases, and 2 bases had no gene match. Per germline, CDR1 MNHEY and CDR2 SVGAGI.

The CDR3 sequence: CASRGQGAQPQHF. In DNA form, the CDR3 reads TGTGCCAGCAGGGGACAGGGGGCACAGCCCCAGCATTTT. This rearrangement joins TRBV25-1 to TRBJ1-5, with TRBD1 identical over 12 bases. V lost 6 bases to trimming and J lost 7 bases; unmatched junction nucleotides: 1. The CDR3 length is 13 residues. Per the germline V gene, CDR1 is MGHDK and CDR2 is SYGVNS.